Each of the 18 T cell receptor beta chains below was sequenced from the same sample in a study of cytomegalovirus exposure and HLA in healthy donors (TCRdb year 2017). Library creation used the immunoSEQ multiplex PCR assay. The multiplex PCR relied on a mix of 60 forward primers for TCR Vbeta segments and 13 reverse primers for TCR Jbeta segments. TCRdb's version of the immuneACCESS table is confined to in-frame rearrangements and falls short of the full clone set. An unresolved V gene accounts for under half of the shortfall where checked; the remainder is of unknown origin. This sample gives over 95,000 clones in total; over 65% of them show up just once. Clones ranked in the top ten supply 5.4% of the sample. Sequences were obtained from PBMCs. These TCRs come from a young woman in good health and CMV-seropositive.

This clone was found a few times. This chain joins TRBV7-6 and TRBJ2-1, with 12 bases aligning to TRBD2. This CDR3 is built from 14 residues. Per the germline V gene, CDR1 is SGHVS and CDR2 is FNYEAQ. With 1 base clipped from V and 12 bases from J, the junction kept 4 bases outside the gene matches. The CDR3 here is CASSLGTSGIGQFF. The CDR3 bases are TGTGCCAGCAGCTTAGGGACTAGCGGGATTGGGCAGTTCTTC.

The chain combines TRBV6-6 with TRBJ2-7; 7 bases agree with TRBD2. The CDR3 runs to 13 residues. V trimming: 7 bases; J trimming: 1 base; junction bases outside the gene matches: 4. From germline, CDR1 is MNHNY and CDR2 SVGAGI (reference sequence). The CDR3 region is CASKLADSYEQYF. The CDR3, as DNA: TGTGCCAGCAAGCTAGCGGATTCCTACGAGCAGTACTTC.

This clone has more than one count but fewer than ten. The gene calls are TRBV4-2 and TRBJ2-1; 13 nucleotides agree with TRBD2. The V and J ends lost 0 bases and 10 bases, in that order; junction bases with no gene match: 6. Germline-derived CDR1 and CDR2 are LGHNA and YNFKEQ. CDR3 length: 16 residues. The CDR3 is CASSQDTSGGAREQFF. The DNA for the CDR3 is TGTGCCAGCAGCCAAGACACTAGCGGGGGGGCCAGGGAGCAGTTCTTC.

The rearrangement joins TRBV5-8 to TRBJ2-5, with D possibly matching TRBD2 (5 bases). Germline loops: CDR1 SGHTS, CDR2 YDEGEE. This CDR3 has 15 amino acids. Between the trimmed V and J ends, which lost 2 bases and 5 bases, there was a span of 16 bases. CDR3 sequence reads: CASSFYTRVQETQYF. DNA of the CDR3: TGTGCCAGCAGCTTTTACACTAGGGTCCAGGAGACCCAGTACTTC.

Note on this clone: Other DNA variants within this sample encode the same CDR3. The CDR3 loop is CASSMGQSSYNEQFF. CDR3 sequence (DNA): TGTGCCAGTAGTATGGGACAGAGCTCCTACAATGAGCAGTTCTTC. V is TRBV19 and J is TRBJ2-1; 7 bases are shared with TRBD1. There are 15 residues in the CDR3. With V trimmed by 3 bases and J by 0 bases, 2 bases remained unmatched. Germline V gives CDR1 LNHDA, CDR2 SQIVND (reference sequence).

The CDR3 nucleotides read TGCGCCAGCAGCCGCGGCCCAGCCGATTATGGCTACACCTTC. This codes for CASSRGPADYGYTF. The rearrangement links TRBV5-1 to TRBJ1-2; D gene ambiguous. Germline-derived CDR1 and CDR2 are SGHRS and YFSETQ. The CDR3 has 14 residues. The V end lost 4 bases, the J end lost 5 bases, and 15 bases lay between the germline ends. Full variable domain (outside the CDR3, taken from reference TRBV5-1 and TRBJ1-2): KAGVTQTPRYLIKTRGQQVTLSCSPISGHRSVSWYQQTPGQGLQFLFEYFSETQRNKGNFPGRFSGRQFSNSRSEMNVSTLELGDSALYLCASSRGPADYGYTFGSGTRLTVV.

In this sample, this clone turned up a few times. This chain links TRBV5-1 with TRBJ1-5; D possibly corresponds to TRBD1 (6 bases). Germline CDR1 is SGHRS and CDR2 is YFSETQ. This CDR3 comprises 13 residues. V dropped 0 bases and J dropped 7 bases, with 8 bases sitting between them. This CDR3 reads CASSLEGEQPQHF. CDR3 bases: TGCGCCAGCAGCTTGGAGGGGGAACAGCCCCAGCATTTT.

This chain joins TRBV7-9 and TRBJ1-2; 9 positions match TRBD1. V lost 7 bases and J lost 7; bases outside the gene matches: 7. This CDR3 has 13 residues. In germline, CDR1 is SEHNR, CDR2 FQNEAQ (reference sequence). CDR3 coding DNA: TGTGCCAGCACCGAACAGGGGGCCGGTGGCTACACCTTC. Encoded protein: CASTEQGAGGYTF.

The chain combines TRBV7-9 with TRBJ2-1, with 10 positions matching TRBD2. The CDR3 is 16 residues long. The J segment lost 4 bases and the V segment lost 1 base, leaving 4 bases of the junction unmatched. CDR1 and CDR2 (germline): SEHNR, FQNEAQ (reference sequence). CDR3: CASSLVSGGYYNEQFF. As DNA, the CDR3 is TGTGCCAGCAGCTTAGTTAGCGGGGGGTATTACAATGAGCAGTTCTTC. Using reference TRBV7-9 and TRBJ2-1 for the parts outside the CDR3, the full variable domain is DTGVSQNPRHKITKRGQNVTFRCDPISEHNRLYWYRQTLGQGPEFLTYFQNEAQLEKSRLLSDRFSAERPKGSFSTLEIQRTEQGDSAMYLCASSLVSGGYYNEQFFGPGTRLTVL.

The chain recombines TRBV2 with TRBJ2-2; TRBD1 matches 10 bases. Germline CDR1 is SNHLY and CDR2 is FYNNEI. Germline trimming cut 7 bases from V and 7 bases from J; bases unmatched to any gene: 3. CDR3 length: 13 amino acids. The DNA for the CDR3 is TGTGCCAGCATGACAGGGGGCGACGGGGAGCTGTTTTTT. Its protein product is CASMTGGDGELFF.

V gene TRBV13 combines with J gene TRBJ2-7; 10 nucleotides agree with TRBD1. The CDR3 contains 13 residues. The J segment lost 5 bases and the V segment lost 5 bases, leaving 3 bases of the junction unmatched. Germline assignment: CDR1 PRHDT and CDR2 FYEKMQ (reference sequence). CDR3 nucleotide sequence: TGTGCCAGCAGCGCCGACAGGGGGCACGAGCAGTACTTC. Encoded protein: CASSADRGHEQYF. Looking up the rest from reference TRBV13 and TRBJ2-7 gives the full variable domain: AAGVIQSPRHLIKEKRETATLKCYPIPRHDTVYWYQQGPGQDPQFLISFYEKMQSDKGSIPDRFSAQQFSDYHSELNMSSLELGDSALYFCASSADRGHEQYFGPGTRLTVT.

The rearrangement uses TRBV6-5 and TRBJ2-6; D perhaps matches TRBD1 (6 bases). Germline CDR1 MNHEY, CDR2 SVGAGI. The CDR3 has 15 residues. V was cut by 8 bases and J by 2 bases, with 13 bases left in between. The CDR3 region has the DNA TGTGCCAGCTCCTACAGGGCTCCTGGGGCCAACGTCCTGACTTTC. It encodes CASSYRAPGANVLTF.

The chain couples TRBV5-4 to TRBJ2-3, with 7 positions matching TRBD2. The CDR3 contains 16 residues. The J segment lost 0 bases and the V segment lost 0 bases, leaving 4 bases of the junction unmatched. Per the germline V gene, CDR1 is SGHNT and CDR2 is YYREEE (reference sequence). The CDR3 nucleotides read TGTGCCAGCAGCTTGGACCCTAGCGGTAGCACAGATACGCAGTATTTT. This encodes CASSLDPSGSTDTQYF.

V and J are TRBV30 and TRBJ2-5; D is ambiguous. Germline-derived CDR1 and CDR2 are GTSNPN and SVGIG (reference sequence). The CDR3 has 11 residues. V gave up 2 bases and J gave up 2 bases, with 3 bases separating them. CDR3 amino acids: CAWSTQETQYF. CDR3 bases: TGTGCCTGGAGTACACAAGAGACCCAGTACTTC.

Only a few counts were recorded for this clone. The chain has TRBV29-1 and TRBJ1-1, with D hard to call. The V end was cut by 1 base, the J end by 0 bases, with 9 bases between. Germline CDR1 reads SQVTM; CDR2 reads ANQGSEA. This CDR3 region has 14 residues. The CDR3 loop reads CSVEVTAMNTEAFF. The CDR3, as DNA: TGCAGCGTTGAAGTAACAGCAATGAACACTGAAGCTTTCTTT.

This clone was observed a single time. The gene calls are TRBV30 and TRBJ2-7, with 11 positions matching TRBD2. Germline V gene sequence: CDR1 GTSNPN, CDR2 SVGIG (reference sequence). This CDR3 is 17 amino acids long. J gave up 6 bases and V 0 bases, and 13 bases lay outside the gene matches. The CDR3 DNA is TGTGCCTGGAGTGTACGTCCAATTAGCGGGAGGGCACCCGAGCAGTACTTC. Its protein is CAWSVRPISGRAPEQYF.

The gene calls are TRBV6-1 and TRBJ1-5; D might be TRBD1 (6 bases). Trimming cost V 6 bases and J 3 bases, with 9 bases left between them. CDR3 length: 13 residues. Germline values: CDR1 MNHNS, CDR2 SASEGT. The CDR3 sequence: CASRQGYNQPQHF. In DNA, the CDR3 is TGTGCCAGCAGACAGGGTTACAATCAGCCCCAGCATTTT.

This clone was detected once. The genes are TRBV25-1 and TRBJ1-3; 9 nucleotides agree with TRBD1. The length of the CDR3 is 15 residues. CDR1 and CDR2 (germline): MGHDK, SYGVNS. The V segment lost 6 bases and the J segment 8 bases; nucleotides outside the gene matches: 11. The chain's CDR3 is CASSDNRGLDDTIYF. The CDR3 nucleotides are TGTGCCAGCAGCGATAACAGGGGGCTGGATGACACCATATATTTT.